In its sample, the clone carrying this T cell receptor beta chain was seen many times. Its antigen remains unidentified. These data belong to a study of human T cells and chemical hapten exposure. Across the whole study: Per-sample TCR yields varied mainly from small pooled library volume differences. Study conclusions and caveats: There was no change with DPC sensitization in TCRs above 1 in 1000 frequency.

Whole blood that had not been fractionated was the source of extracted total RNA. This CDR3 spans 15 amino acids. CDR1 and CDR2 (germline): SGHDN, FVKESK. V lost 2 bases, J lost 2 bases, and 10 bases lay in between. Unique molecular identifiers were attached to individual cDNA molecules within the library. Per the original data handling: TCR counts had a median of approximately 96,000 per sample and spanned 23,224 to 690,600. A single record per CDR3 protein comes from TCRdb applying MiXCR to the 5' RACE reads. These V and J calls rely on TCRdb rather than the paper's analysis. In the table there are more than 140,000 distinct CDR3 sequences, about 4.3% of which are singletons.

The chain links TRBV14 to TRBJ2-1; TRBD2 might be the D (5 bases). The clonotype was recovered from a female donor in good health. The DNA of the CDR3 is TGTGCCAGCAGCCAATTTAGGAGGACCTACAATGAGCAGTTCTTC. Residues: CASSQFRRTYNEQFF. The full variable domain, its missing parts supplied by reference TRBV14 and TRBJ2-1, is EAGVTQFPSHSVIEKGQTVTLRCDPISGHDNLYWYRRVMGKEIKFLLHFVKESKQDESGMPNNRFLAERTGGTYSTLKVQPAELEDSGVYFCASSQFRRTYNEQFFGPGTRLTVL.